A selection of T cell receptor beta chains follows, all from one sample in a study of control samples from healthy donors and cancer patients. Repertoires were generated with immunoSEQ multiplex PCR, while TCRdb's copy carries only in-frame clones and drops some. The data hold 60,000 to 75,000 clones, with 85% observed a single time. The specimen sequenced was blood. The source of these receptors is a man in his forties in good health. Each CDR3 is given with its conserved first and last residue. The order of the fields is J gene, clone size, V gene, D gene, CDR3 DNA, CDR3 protein. D genes are given only for firm matches. Not every row has a clone size; where given, it reads once, few, many or a size class.

>TRBJ2-1|NA|TRBV10-3|TRBD1
TGTGCCATATCACTTGGAGGACAGGGATTTGATGAGCAGTTCTTC
CAISLGGQGFDEQFF
>TRBJ2-5|once|TRBV4-3|TRBD2
TGCGCCAGCAGCCAAGATCTGGGACTAGCGGGGGGGATGCAAGAGACCCAGTACTTC
CASSQDLGLAGGMQETQYF
>TRBJ1-2|NA|TRBV30|TRBD1
TGTGCCTGGAGCGAGGGACAGAACTATGGCTACACCTTC
CAWSEGQNYGYTF
>TRBJ2-3|NA|TRBV29-1|NA
TGCAGCGCCAACCCCCAGGGCGGGACAGATACGCAGTATTTT
CSANPQGGTDTQYF
>TRBJ1-1|NA|TRBV2|NA
TGTGCCAGCCTTAGTATGAGCACTGAAGCTTTCTTT
CASLSMSTEAFF
>TRBJ1-1|NA|TRBV7-9|NA
TGTGCCAGCAGCTTGGGTCAGGGGTTGAACACTGAAGCTTTCTTT
CASSLGQGLNTEAFF
>TRBJ2-1|NA|TRBV7-2|NA
TGTGCCAGCAGCGAAACTAGCCGCAATGAGCAGTTCTTC
CASSETSRNEQFF
>TRBJ2-5|NA|TRBV28|TRBD2
TGTGCCAGCACCCTAGCGGGAAGGGAGACCCAGTACTTC
CASTLAGRETQYF
>TRBJ1-4|NA|TRBV28|TRBD1
TGTGCCAGCAGTACTCCGGGACAGGGGAGAGGGAATGAAAAACTGTTTTTT
CASSTPGQGRGNEKLFF
>TRBJ1-5|NA|TRBV19|TRBD1
TGTGCCAGTAGTTTTCCCCGGGACAGGGGTGATCAGCCCCAGCATTTT
CASSFPRDRGDQPQHF
>TRBJ2-7|NA|TRBV9|TRBD1
TGTGCCAGCAGCTCTGGACAGGGTGATTTCTACGAGCAGTACTTC
CASSSGQGDFYEQYF
>TRBJ2-1|NA|TRBV10-3|TRBD2
TGTGCCATCAGTGAGAGGATTAGCGGGACATCCTACAATGAGCAGTTCTTC
CAISERISGTSYNEQFF
>TRBJ2-2|NA|TRBV5-1|NA
TGCGCCAGCAGCTTGGACAGGATGTCGACCGGGGAGCTGTTTTTT
CASSLDRMSTGELFF
>TRBJ2-3|NA|TRBV5-1|NA
TGCGCCAGCAGCTCCTTGGGTGGCACAGATACGCAGTATTTT
CASSSLGGTDTQYF
>TRBJ2-3|once|TRBV28|TRBD2
TGTGCCAGCAGGGGGTCTAGCGGGACGTACGATACGCAGTATTTT
CASRGSSGTYDTQYF
>TRBJ2-1|NA|TRBV7-2|TRBD2
TGTGCCAGCAGCTTAAGCCCGACTAGCCTCTACAATGAGCAGTTCTTC
CASSLSPTSLYNEQFF
>TRBJ1-5|NA|TRBV6-5|NA
TGTGCCAGCAGGGAGACAGGCCGTAATCAGCCCCAGCATTTT
CASRETGRNQPQHF
>TRBJ1-2|NA|TRBV5-5|NA
TGTGCCAGCAGCTTGGAGCAGGGTTGGGATGGCTACACCTTC
CASSLEQGWDGYTF
>TRBJ1-2|NA|TRBV4-1|NA
TGCGCCAGCAGCCTCCCCCGCCCGGACGGGGATGGCTACACCTTC
CASSLPRPDGDGYTF
>TRBJ2-7|NA|TRBV4-3|NA
TGCGCCAGCAGCCCCACAATACAGGGAGGTCGGGCCTACGAGCAGTACTTC
CASSPTIQGGRAYEQYF
>TRBJ2-7|NA|TRBV18|TRBD1
TGTGCCAGCTCTCCACAGGGGGGCAGCTCCTACGAGCAGTACTTC
CASSPQGGSSYEQYF
>TRBJ2-5|NA|TRBV13|NA
TGTGCCAGCAGCTTGGGTGCACAAGAGACCCAGTACTTC
CASSLGAQETQYF
>TRBJ1-5|NA|TRBV6-1|NA
TGTGCCAGCAGTGAATGGGAAGGGGCGGCTCAGCCCCAGCATTTT
CASSEWEGAAQPQHF
>TRBJ2-1|NA|TRBV4-3|TRBD1
TGCGCCAGCAGCCAGGGACAGGGGAGGAATGAGCAGTTCTTC
CASSQGQGRNEQFF
>TRBJ2-1|NA|TRBV7-2|TRBD2
TGTGCCAGCAGGTTGACTAGCCCCCTACAATTCTTC
CASRLTSPLQFF
>TRBJ1-2|NA|TRBV30|TRBD1
TGTGCCTGGAGCGGGACAGATCGCTATGGCTACACCTTC
CAWSGTDRYGYTF
>TRBJ2-7|NA|TRBV30|NA
TGTGCCTGGAGTGTACAGGCGTCCCGCTCCTACGAGCAGTACTTC
CAWSVQASRSYEQYF
>TRBJ2-7|NA|TRBV2|NA
TGTGCCAGCAGTGAATCCCTGGGCAGAACTAGCTACGAGCAGTACTTC
CASSESLGRTSYEQYF
>TRBJ2-7|NA|TRBV6-1|TRBD1
TGTGCCAGCAGTGAAGCGCTGAAGGGGGCGAATTACGAGCAGTACTTC
CASSEALKGANYEQYF
>TRBJ1-1|NA|TRBV7-2|NA
TGTGCCAGCAGCCCCCAATGGGGGCAGGCGAACACTGAAGCTTTCTTT
CASSPQWGQANTEAFF
>TRBJ1-1|NA|TRBV20-1|NA
TGCAGTGCTAGTGAGGGGTGGAACACTGAAGCTTTCTTT
CSASEGWNTEAFF
>TRBJ1-5|NA|TRBV27|NA
TGTGCCAGCAGTTTATCAGGGCTTGGGGGTCAGCCCCAGCATTTT
CASSLSGLGGQPQHF
>TRBJ1-5|NA|TRBV19|NA
TGTGCCAGTAGTATAGATAGGCAGGGCGAAAATCAGCCCCAGCATTTT
CASSIDRQGENQPQHF
>TRBJ2-1|NA|TRBV27|TRBD2
TGTGCCAGCAGTCCCTATTTCAGCGGGAGCGCGTCCAGCTCCTACAATGAGCAGTTCTTC
CASSPYFSGSASSSYNEQFF
>TRBJ2-3|NA|TRBV9|TRBD2
TGTGCCAGCACCGCGGCGGGAGGGACTACAGATACGCAGTATTTT
CASTAAGGTTDTQYF
>TRBJ2-1|NA|TRBV18|TRBD2
TGTGCCAGCTCACCTCTTAGCGGGGGACCCAAAGGCCTACCCTACAATGAGCAGTTCTTC
CASSPLSGGPKGLPYNEQFF
>TRBJ2-1|NA|TRBV25-1|TRBD1
TGTGCCAGCAGTGAATCCCGGCAGGGGGCCACTGAGCAGTTCTTC
CASSESRQGATEQFF
>TRBJ2-1|NA|TRBV7-2|TRBD1
TGTGCCAGCAGCGTGGACAGGGTCTTGGGCAATGAGCAGTTCTTC
CASSVDRVLGNEQFF
>TRBJ1-1|once|TRBV11-3|TRBD1
TGTGCCAGCAGCTCCAGACAGGGGATGAACACTGAAGCTTTCTTT
CASSSRQGMNTEAFF
>TRBJ2-5|NA|TRBV7-6|TRBD2
TGTGCCAGCAGCTTAGTAGCGGGAGTTCAAGAGACCCAGTACTTC
CASSLVAGVQETQYF
>TRBJ1-2|few|TRBV9|NA
TGTGCCAGCAGCGACCGCTCTAACTATGGCTACACCTTC
CASSDRSNYGYTF
>TRBJ1-3|NA|TRBV30|NA
TGTGCCTGGAGTGTAGGCTCTGGAAACACCATATATTTT
CAWSVGSGNTIYF
>TRBJ2-3|NA|TRBV30|NA
TGTGCCTGGAGTGTACCGAACCCGGGCGTAAGAGGGGGCACAGATACGCAGTATTTT
CAWSVPNPGVRGGTDTQYF
>TRBJ1-5|NA|TRBV27|NA
TGTGCCAGCAGAGCCTACGGACAGACCAATCAGCCCCAGCATTTT
CASRAYGQTNQPQHF
>TRBJ1-6|NA|TRBV5-1|NA
TGCGCCAGCAGCGCGGGAGGGGGGGCTGATTCACCCCTCCACTTT
CASSAGGGADSPLHF
>TRBJ2-3|NA|TRBV19|TRBD2
TGTGCCTCGAACCGCCTGGCGGGGGAAACAGATACGCAGTATTTT
CASNRLAGETDTQYF
>TRBJ2-7|NA|TRBV6-5|NA
TGTGCCAGCAGTTACTTAGTTTCCTACGAGCAGTACTTC
CASSYLVSYEQYF
>TRBJ2-3|once|TRBV5-1|TRBD2
TGCGCCAGCAGCCTTCAGCGGGGGCCCGGGTCGGGCACAGATACGCAGTATTTT
CASSLQRGPGSGTDTQYF
>TRBJ2-5|few|TRBV13|NA
TGTGCCAGCAGCTTTTTAAAAGAGACCCAGTACTTC
CASSFLKETQYF
>TRBJ2-2|NA|TRBV28|NA
TGTGCCAGCAGTTTATTCTGGGGGAGTGGCACCGGGGAGCTGTTTTTT
CASSLFWGSGTGELFF
>TRBJ2-3|NA|TRBV5-1|TRBD2
TGCGCCAGCAGTCCGGGGGGGACCGGGGATACGCAGTATTTT
CASSPGGTGDTQYF
>TRBJ2-4|NA|TRBV6-5|NA
TGTGCCAGCAGTTACGATCGGCAGGGTTCCAAAAACATTCAGTACTTC
CASSYDRQGSKNIQYF